A single TCR beta chain is shown here with its context. Per germline, CDR1 SGHRS and CDR2 YFSETQ. This CDR3 has 15 residues. Trimming removed 4 bases at V and 6 bases at J, with 18 bases between. The data stem from a study of OX40 agonist ivuxolimab in advanced cancers. Looking at the study overall: Patients received ivuxolimab, an intravenous treatment, every 2 weeks at 0.01 to 10 mg/kg. Anti-PD-1, anti-PD-L1 or anti-CTLA-4 therapy given earlier was allowed, and about 38% had some.

Method: immunoSEQ multiplex PCR; TCRdb's copy keeps in-frame clones and lacks some. Altogether 65,000 to 90,000 clones are present, almost 85% being singletons, with the ten largest covering 5%. This specimen consisted of CD4+ or CD8+ T cells sorted from blood, obtained in a trial of the OX40 agonist ivuxolimab. This chain links TRBV5-1 with TRBJ2-3, with a weak D call TRBD2 (6 bases). This receptor was taken from an adult with an advanced solid tumor such as melanoma, head and neck, liver or kidney cancer. The CDR3, as DNA: TGCGCCAGCAGCCCGGACGCGGGGTCGGGTGATACGCAGTATTTT. This codes for CASSPDAGSGDTQYF.